This T cell receptor (beta chain) is drawn from a study of regulatory T cells in long-lasting Graves disease. Study details: Graves' patients with a new diagnosis had received antithyroid drugs under 3 months.

The germline V gene has CDR1 DFQATT and CDR2 SNEGSKA (reference sequence). J gave up 1 base and V 5 bases, and 10 bases lay outside the gene matches. The CDR3 is 15 residues long. Construction of TCR beta libraries relied on iRepertoire HTBI primers and on Arm-PCR targeting CDR3 regions. In TCRdb, the multiplex PCR reads were re-called with MiXCR into one record per CDR3 protein. The table lists over 300,000 distinct CDR3 sequences, about a sixth of them singletons. Time point reported: newly diagnosed GD, antithyroid drugs for less than 3 months. Extracted PBMC RNA gave rise to the TCR library. The input for sequencing was peripheral blood mononuclear cells (PBMCs), taken at new diagnosis, from a patient treated with antithyroid drugs. The genes are TRBV20-1 and TRBJ1-1; 7 positions match TRBD1. The receptor was derived from a female donor with Graves disease. The CDR3 region is CSAFHRDRRNTEAFF. In DNA, the CDR3 is TGCAGTGCTTTTCACCGGGACAGAAGGAACACTGAAGCTTTCTTT.